This TCR beta chain came from a study of identical twins. Trimming cost V 3 bases and J 2 bases; bases outside gene matches: 3. Looked up from germline, CDR1 is KGHSH and CDR2 is LQKENI. This CDR3 contains 15 residues. cDNA carried unique molecular identifiers, and a universal primer site was added by template switching. TCRdb passed the 5' RACE reads through MiXCR, listing each CDR3 protein once. The sample has 1.5 million to 2 million distinct CDR3 sequences, 25% to 35% seen once; the top ten hold 0.27%. V is TRBV18 and J is TRBJ2-7; 11 nucleotides agree with TRBD2. The clonotype comes from a newborn girl in good health. Sequenced material: cord blood. In DNA, the CDR3 is TGTGCCAGCTCACCGACTAGCGGGGTAACCTACGAGCAGTACTTC. Residues: CASSPTSGVTYEQYF.